These 2 T cell receptor beta chains share one sample of origin, sequenced in a study of shared clonotypes between healthy human individuals. Clones were read by immunoSEQ multiplex PCR, and TCRdb kept only the in-frame ones, dropping some. The sample contains approximately 1.5 million clones, 95% to 99% of which appear only once. Sequenced input: naive CD4+ T cells sorted from blood. Subset here: CD45RA+ positively selected. The receptor source for this set is a man aged 30-40 years in good health.

The J gene is TRBJ1-5, the V gene TRBV5-5; D unclear. CDR1 and CDR2 from the germline V gene are SGHKS and YYEKEE (reference sequence). This CDR3 comprises 13 residues. V was clipped by 1 base and J by 7 bases, with 9 bases between them. The CDR3 here is CASSLMIGQPQHF. The CDR3 DNA follows: TGTGCCAGCAGCTTGATGATAGGGCAGCCCCAGCATTTT.

This chain links TRBV11-2 with TRBJ2-2, with TRBD2 as a possible D gene (6 bases). The germline V gene has CDR1 SGHAT and CDR2 FQNNGV. This CDR3 contains 15 residues. V was shortened by 3 bases and J by 2 bases, with 10 bases between the two germline ends. CDR3 sequence reads: CASSFWRDNTGELFF. The CDR3 DNA sequence: TGTGCCAGCAGCTTTTGGAGGGATAACACCGGGGAGCTGTTTTTT.